This entry describes one T cell receptor (beta chain). Antigen: not known. This record belongs to a study of neurological immune-mediated disorders. Whole-study findings and limits: It was HTLV-1-associated myelopathy that showed the most TCR clonal expansion, while multiple sclerosis showed the least, falling below healthy controls.

The CDR3 extends over 13 amino acids. Germline assignment: CDR1 SNHLY and CDR2 FYNNEI. Trimming removed 8 bases from V and 6 bases from J; junction bases left unmatched: 6. Specified time point: longitudinal time-point 2. Unsorted libraries came from 2 million PBMCs stored at -80 °C. The cDNA was generated by 5'RACE with 10-nucleotide random UMIs. TCRdb re-called the 5' RACE reads through MiXCR, storing one row per CDR3 protein. The sample lists some 30,000 distinct CDR3 sequences, around an eighth seen once, with roughly 2.2% in the top ten. The chain couples TRBV2 to TRBJ1-5, with 8 bases lining up with TRBD1. The sequence derives from a woman aged 40 to 50 in good health. Material: PBMCs. CDR3 residues: CASPGQGIQPQHF. The CDR3 DNA sequence: TGTGCCAGCCCTGGACAGGGTATTCAGCCCCAGCATTTT.